These 22 T cell receptor beta chains were all obtained from the same sample, sequenced in a study of blood T cell repertoires in COVID-19 (dated by TCRdb to about 2020). Library method: the immunoSEQ multiplex PCR assay. The immuneACCESS repertoire file appears here via TCRdb, limited to in-frame rearrangements. These files lack a portion of the clones; in checked studies, under half of the deficit traces to unresolved V genes, and the cause of the others is not known. The table for this sample lists 200,000 to 250,000 clones; around 84% of them were counted only once. The ten top clones hold 15% to 20% of the sample. Input material: peripheral blood. Every receptor here comes from a woman older than 75 with active or convalescent COVID-19.

This clone was detected a few times. The J gene is TRBJ2-1, the V gene TRBV30; weak D call: TRBD1 (5 bases). Germline V gives CDR1 GTSNPN, CDR2 SVGIG (reference sequence). There are 12 residues in the CDR3. The ends were cut back, 2 bases at V and 12 bases at J, with 14 bases in the middle. CDR3 protein: CAWSRGPTRQFF. The CDR3 DNA is TGTGCCTGGAGTAGGGGTCCAACGAGGCAGTTCTTC.

The chain couples TRBV6-5 to TRBJ1-5; D is unresolved. The CDR3 runs to 13 residues. Trimming cost V 0 bases and J 7 bases, with 7 bases left between them. Germline CDR1 and CDR2: MNHEY and SVGAGI. CDR3 sequence reads: CASSYSPGQPQHF. The CDR3, as DNA: TGTGCCAGCAGTTACTCGCCGGGACAGCCCCAGCATTTT.

The rearrangement joins TRBV9 to TRBJ1-2, with D possibly matching TRBD1 (5 bases). Germline loops: CDR1 SGDLS, CDR2 YYNGEE. The V gene lost 4 bases and the J gene lost 5 bases, with 12 bases spanning the gap. The CDR3 is 13 residues long. CDR3 nucleotides: TGTGCCAGCAGCCCAGGGTTTGGGTATGGCTACACCTTC. Translating it yields CASSPGFGYGYTF.

The chain carries TRBV2 and TRBJ1-4; D is perhaps TRBD1 (5 bases). The CDR3 has 15 amino acids. V was trimmed by 5 bases and J by 4 bases, leaving 14 bases between them. Germline CDR1 and CDR2: SNHLY and FYNNEI. The DNA of the CDR3 is TGTGCCAGCAGTTGGGGGGGAGGCGGTAATGAAAAACTGTTTTTT. It translates to CASSWGGGGNEKLFF.

This sequence joins TRBV11-3 and TRBJ1-6, with 8 bases fitting TRBD1. J was trimmed by 10 bases and V by 6 bases; bases with no gene match: 8. The CDR3 extends over 14 amino acids. Germline lookup yields CDR1 SGHNT and CDR2 YENEEA. CDR3: CASRDTGTGSPLHF. The CDR3, as DNA: TGTGCCAGCAGAGACACAGGGACAGGATCACCCCTCCACTTT.

This clone was counted between two and nine times. The rearrangement links TRBV4-1 to TRBJ2-7, with 12 nucleotides matching TRBD2. Germline CDR1 MGHRA, CDR2 YSYEKL. The CDR3 is made up of 17 amino acids. J was trimmed by 5 bases and V by 0 bases; bases with no gene match: 8. CDR3 residues: CASSQDLGLAGTHEQYF. In DNA, the CDR3 is TGCGCCAGCAGCCAAGATCTTGGACTAGCGGGAACCCACGAGCAGTACTTC.

V usage is TRBV6-2 or TRBV6-3 and J usage is TRBJ2-7, with TRBD2 matching 9 bases. The V and J ends lost 2 bases and 6 bases, in that order; junction bases with no gene match: 8. The CDR3 loop spans 15 amino acids. Germline V gene sequence: CDR1 MNHEY, CDR2 SVGEGT. CDR3 loop: CASSYKASGILEQYF. CDR3 DNA sequence: TGTGCCAGCAGTTACAAGGCTAGCGGGATTCTCGAGCAGTACTTC.

This sequence joins TRBV24-1 and TRBJ2-5; no clear D. In germline, CDR1 is KGHDR, CDR2 SFDVKD. The V gene lost 5 bases and the J gene lost 2 bases, with 2 bases spanning the gap. The CDR3 spans 11 residues. The CDR3 reads CATSAQETQYF. CDR3 DNA: TGTGCCACCAGTGCGCAAGAGACCCAGTACTTC.

The chain has TRBV18 and TRBJ1-1, with D uncertain. The germline V gene encodes CDR1 KGHSH and CDR2 LQKENI. The CDR3 covers 15 residues. Trimming left V 3 bases short and J 3 bases short, with 14 bases between. CDR3 region: CASSPVRDQDTEAFF. CDR3 in DNA: TGTGCCAGCTCACCTGTTCGGGATCAGGACACTGAAGCTTTCTTT.

The chain is built from TRBV7-8 and TRBJ2-7, with D possibly being TRBD2 (6 bases). Trimming stripped 2 bases from V and 3 bases from J, with 11 bases between. Germline assignment: CDR1 SGHVS and CDR2 FQNEAQ. This CDR3 comprises 14 residues. The CDR3 loop is CASSLPGGVYEQYF. The CDR3 DNA reads TGTGCCAGCAGCTTACCCGGCGGGGTCTACGAGCAGTACTTC. Drawing the rest from reference TRBV7-8 and TRBJ2-7, the complete variable domain is GAGVSQSPRYKVAKRGQDVALRCDPISGHVSLFWYQQALGQGPEFLTYFQNEAQLDKSGLPSDRFFAERPEGSVSTLKIQRTQQEDSAVYLCASSLPGGVYEQYFGPGTRLTVT.

This chain connects TRBV9 to TRBJ2-1; 9 bases agree with TRBD2. In germline, CDR1 is SGDLS, CDR2 YYNGEE. This CDR3 is 13 amino acids long. The V and J ends lost 3 bases and 6 bases, in that order; junction bases with no gene match: 1. CDR3 bases: TGTGCCAGCAGCGGGGGACTAGCCAATGAGCAGTTCTTC. Amino acid sequence: CASSGGLANEQFF.

The V gene is TRBV9, the J gene TRBJ2-7; D remains ambiguous. Germline loops: CDR1 SGDLS, CDR2 YYNGEE. Trimming shortened V by 6 bases and J by 0 bases, and 10 bases separated the two germline ends. The length of the CDR3 is 13 residues. Here the CDR3 reads CASTSANSYEQYF. CDR3 coding DNA: TGTGCCAGCACCTCCGCTAACTCCTACGAGCAGTACTTC.

The J gene is TRBJ1-1, the V gene TRBV11-1; TRBD1 might be the D (6 bases). CDR1 is SGHAT and CDR2 is FQDESV in the germline V gene (reference sequence). The CDR3 is made up of 13 amino acids. V gave up 5 bases and J gave up 4 bases, with 11 bases separating them. CDR3 nucleotide sequence: TGTGCCAGCAGCGGACAGTATTCCACTGAAGCTTTCTTT. Amino acids: CASSGQYSTEAFF. Full variable domain (rest looked up from reference TRBV11-1 and TRBJ1-1): EAEVAQSPRYKITEKSQAVAFWCDPISGHATLYWYRQILGQGPELLVQFQDESVVDDSQLPKDRFSAERLKGVDSTLKIQPAELGDSAMYLCASSGQYSTEAFFGQGTRLTVV.

The V gene is TRBV19, the J gene TRBJ2-5; 7 nucleotides line up with TRBD1. Germline assignment: CDR1 LNHDA and CDR2 SQIVND (reference sequence). Unmatched junction bases numbered 11, after V lost 6 bases and J lost 7 bases. The CDR3 contains 14 residues. The CDR3 reads CASRNTGALSTQYF. CDR3 in DNA: TGTGCCAGTAGGAATACAGGGGCCCTCTCGACCCAGTACTTC.

V usage is TRBV7-9 and J usage is TRBJ2-3; 11 nucleotides match TRBD2. The length of the CDR3 is 15 residues. Germline V CDR1 and CDR2: SEHNR, FQNEAQ (reference sequence). V lost 5 bases to trimming and J lost 6 bases; unmatched junction nucleotides: 7. CDR3 nucleotides: TGTGCCAGCAGCCCCGGGACTAGCGGCGTTGATACGCAGTATTTT. Translating gives CASSPGTSGVDTQYF. Complete variable domain (other parts from reference TRBV7-9 and TRBJ2-3): DTGVSQNPRHKITKRGQNVTFRCDPISEHNRLYWYRQTLGQGPEFLTYFQNEAQLEKSRLLSDRFSAERPKGSFSTLEIQRTEQGDSAMYLCASSPGTSGVDTQYFGPGTRLTVL.

The chain carries TRBV10-3 and TRBJ2-3, with 14 positions matching TRBD2. The V segment lost 5 bases and the J segment 4 bases; nucleotides outside the gene matches: 8. The CDR3 contains 17 residues. In germline, CDR1 is ENHRY, CDR2 SYGVKD. CDR3 region: CAISPGLAGGRADTQYF. CDR3 nucleotide sequence: TGTGCCATCAGTCCCGGACTAGCGGGGGGCAGGGCAGATACGCAGTATTTT.

The rearrangement links TRBV18 to TRBJ1-2; 10 bases match TRBD1. The CDR3 totals 14 residues. Unmatched junction bases numbered 1, after V lost 3 bases and J lost 3 bases. Per germline, CDR1 KGHSH and CDR2 LQKENI. The CDR3 bases are TGTGCCAGCTCACCCGGGACAGGGGACTATGGCTACACCTTC. This translates into CASSPGTGDYGYTF.

The rearrangement uses TRBV6-5 and TRBJ1-1; weak D call: TRBD1 (5 bases). CDR1 MNHEY and CDR2 SVGAGI come from the germline V gene. Trimming removed 6 bases at V and 0 bases at J, with 11 bases between. The CDR3 runs 14 residues. CDR3 region: CASSQRQLNTEAFF. For the CDR3, the DNA is TGTGCCAGCAGCCAACGACAGCTGAACACTGAAGCTTTCTTT.

The chain employs TRBV25-1 and TRBJ2-5; 9 bases line up with TRBD1. Germline-derived CDR1 and CDR2 are MGHDK and SYGVNS. The CDR3 contains 14 residues. V trimming: 6 bases; J trimming: 1 base; junction bases outside the gene matches: 3. The CDR3 loop is CASRETGGQETQYF. The CDR3 DNA is TGTGCCAGCAGAGAGACAGGGGGCCAAGAGACCCAGTACTTC.

V is TRBV6-6 and J is TRBJ2-3; the match to TRBD2 covers 10 bases. Per the germline V gene, CDR1 is MNHNY and CDR2 is SVGAGI (reference sequence). CDR3 length equals 15 residues. The V segment lost 8 bases and the J segment 6 bases; nucleotides outside the gene matches: 11. The CDR3 loop is CASHRSGGAVDTQYF. The DNA for the CDR3 is TGTGCCAGCCACCGCAGCGGGGGGGCAGTGGATACGCAGTATTTT.

The genes are TRBV4-2 and TRBJ2-7; 15 bases line up with TRBD2. Germline V lookup: CDR1 LGHNA, CDR2 YNFKEQ. This CDR3 comprises 17 residues. J lost 7 bases, V lost 3 bases, and 10 bases had no gene match. The CDR3 sequence is CASSHGLAGGPSGEQYF. CDR3 DNA: TGTGCCAGCAGCCACGGACTAGCGGGAGGGCCGTCGGGGGAGCAGTACTTC.

This chain links TRBV7-9 with TRBJ1-4, with a tentative D call TRBD1 (5 bases). This CDR3 has 17 amino acids. Between the trimmed V and J ends, which lost 5 bases and 6 bases, there was a span of 22 bases. Germline loops: CDR1 SEHNR, CDR2 FQNEAQ (reference sequence). CDR3 sequence reads: CASSPGSVGDWDEKLFF. As DNA, the CDR3 is TGTGCCAGCAGCCCCGGGAGTGTGGGGGACTGGGATGAAAAACTGTTTTTT.